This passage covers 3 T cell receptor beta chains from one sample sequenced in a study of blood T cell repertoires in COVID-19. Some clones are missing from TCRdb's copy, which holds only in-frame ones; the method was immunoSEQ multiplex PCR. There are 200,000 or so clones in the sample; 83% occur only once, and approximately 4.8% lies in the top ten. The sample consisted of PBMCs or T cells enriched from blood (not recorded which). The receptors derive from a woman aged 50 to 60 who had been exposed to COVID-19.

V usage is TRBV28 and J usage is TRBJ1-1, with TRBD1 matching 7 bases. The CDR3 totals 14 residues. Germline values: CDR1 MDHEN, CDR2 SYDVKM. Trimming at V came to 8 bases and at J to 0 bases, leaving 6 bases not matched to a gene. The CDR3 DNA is TGTGCCAGCGTCACAGGGGTTATGAACACTGAAGCTTTCTTT. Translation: CASVTGVMNTEAFF. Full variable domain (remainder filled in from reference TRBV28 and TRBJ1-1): DVKVTQSSRYLVKRTGEKVFLECVQDMDHENMFWYRQDPGLGLRLIYFSYDVKMKEKGDIPEGYSVSREKKERFSLILESASTNQTSMYLCASVTGVMNTEAFFGQGTRLTVV.

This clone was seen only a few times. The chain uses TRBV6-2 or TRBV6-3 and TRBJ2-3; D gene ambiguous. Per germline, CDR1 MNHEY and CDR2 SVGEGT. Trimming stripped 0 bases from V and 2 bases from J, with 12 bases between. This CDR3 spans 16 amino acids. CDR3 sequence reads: CASSYSKIPTTDTQYF. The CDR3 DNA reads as TGTGCCAGCAGTTACTCGAAAATACCTACCACAGATACGCAGTATTTT.

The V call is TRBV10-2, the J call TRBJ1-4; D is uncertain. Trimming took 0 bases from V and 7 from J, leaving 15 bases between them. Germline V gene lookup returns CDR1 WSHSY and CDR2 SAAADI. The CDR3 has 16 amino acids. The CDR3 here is CASSESDFYPGEKLFF. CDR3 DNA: TGCGCCAGCAGTGAGTCAGATTTTTACCCGGGTGAAAAACTGTTTTTT.